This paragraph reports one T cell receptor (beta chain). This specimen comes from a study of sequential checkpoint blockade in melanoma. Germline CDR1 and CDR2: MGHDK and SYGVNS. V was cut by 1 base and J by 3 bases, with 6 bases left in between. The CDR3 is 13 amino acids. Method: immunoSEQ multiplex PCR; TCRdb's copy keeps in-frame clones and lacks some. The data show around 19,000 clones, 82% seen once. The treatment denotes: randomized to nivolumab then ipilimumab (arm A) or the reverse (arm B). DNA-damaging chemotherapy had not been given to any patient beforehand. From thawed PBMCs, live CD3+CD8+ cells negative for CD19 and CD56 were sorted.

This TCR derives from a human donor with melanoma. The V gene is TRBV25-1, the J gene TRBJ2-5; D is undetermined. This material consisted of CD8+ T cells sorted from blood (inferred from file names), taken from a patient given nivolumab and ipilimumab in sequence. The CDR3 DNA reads TGTGCCAGCAGTGAATTCCATGAAGAGACCCAGTACTTC. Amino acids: CASSEFHEETQYF.